This T cell receptor (beta chain) was sequenced for a study of T cells in Graves' hyperthyroidism and ophthalmopathy. Whole-study findings and limits: The model foresaw ophthalmopathy a median around 6 months prior to onset. Using 13 V-J features, a model discriminated ophthalmopathy from stable hyperthyroidism.

Per germline, CDR1 MGHRA and CDR2 YSYEKL. Deletions cut 0 bases from V and 6 bases from J, with 9 bases between. This CDR3 has 14 residues. TCR beta CDR3 regions were amplified from RNA transcripts. The HTBI set primed first-round TCR CDR3 RT-PCR. TCRdb re-called the multiplex PCR reads with MiXCR, one entry per CDR3 protein. The sample records about 740,000 distinct CDR3 sequences, about 15% being singletons. The study based diagnoses on clinical symptoms, serum thyroxine and TRAb, thyroid ultrasound and orbital computed tomography. The authors obtained PBMCs from roughly 10 ml of fresh peripheral blood. Comment on this clonotype: Its target is not known.

V usage is TRBV4-1 and J usage is TRBJ1-5; D uncertain. The sample comprised blood. The clonotype comes from a woman between 18 and 29 years old with Graves' hyperthyroidism. The CDR3 loop reads CASSQETPAQPQHF. The CDR3 coding sequence is TGCGCCAGCAGCCAAGAAACACCCGCTCAGCCCCAGCATTTT.